A single sample is the source of the 30 T cell receptor beta chains below, sequenced in a study of T-cell reconstitution after alpha-beta-depleted transplantation in children. This sample's TCRbeta library carried unique molecular identifier barcodes. TCRdb re-analysed the PCR reads in MiXCR, keeping a single row per CDR3 protein. This table has about 500,000 distinct CDR3 sequences, 30% to 35% appearing once. Source: PBMCs from the stem cell graft donor, taken from the stem cell graft. The receptors were gathered from a human donor who donated a stem cell graft to a child with aplastic anemia.

The chain employs TRBV7-2 and TRBJ2-1; 11 bases line up with TRBD2. The V gene end was trimmed by 5 bases and the J gene end by 4 bases; junction bases not matched to a gene: 7. CDR3 length equals 16 residues. CDR1 is SGHTA, CDR2 FQGNSA, per germline. In DNA form, the CDR3 reads TGTGCCAGCAGCCCTCTGACTAGCGGGAATTACAATGAGCAGTTCTTC. This sequence encodes CASSPLTSGNYNEQFF.

The chain recombines TRBV6-1 with TRBJ1-5; D possibly corresponds to TRBD1 (5 bases). This CDR3 comprises 14 residues. CDR1 MNHNS and CDR2 SASEGT come from the germline V gene. V was cut by 4 bases and J by 7 bases, with 14 bases left in between. DNA for the CDR3: TGTGCCAGCAGTGGTTCCCGGGGCAGACAGCCCCAGCATTTT. Translation: CASSGSRGRQPQHF.

The V call is TRBV7-8, the J call TRBJ2-7; tentative D call: TRBD1 (5 bases). V was shortened by 5 bases and J by 7 bases, with 21 bases between the two germline ends. Per germline, CDR1 SGHVS and CDR2 FQNEAQ. The CDR3 length is 15 residues. CDR3 in amino acids: CASSDSDSSGQEQYV. The CDR3 DNA reads TGTGCCAGCAGCGACAGTGACAGCTCCGGGCAGGAGCAGTACGTC.

J is TRBJ1-5 and V is TRBV29-1; perhaps TRBD1 as D (6 bases). There are 14 residues in the CDR3. The germline V gene encodes CDR1 SQVTM and CDR2 ANQGSEA. V lost 4 bases to trimming and J lost 3 bases, with 13 bases between them. The CDR3 is CSVAVDSDNQPQHF. CDR3 coding DNA: TGCAGCGTTGCTGTGGACAGCGACAATCAGCCCCAGCATTTT.

The V call is TRBV25-1, the J call TRBJ2-5, with D tentatively TRBD1 (5 bases). Germline lookup yields CDR1 MGHDK and CDR2 SYGVNS. The CDR3 consists of 15 residues. The V end was cut by 3 bases, the J end by 0 bases, with 11 bases between. DNA for the CDR3: TGTGCCAGCAGTGACAGGGTTACGTACCAAGAGACCCAGTACTTC. Translation gives CASSDRVTYQETQYF.

This clonotype was seen more than once but under ten times. This sequence joins TRBV7-2 and TRBJ1-1; D is ambiguous. The CDR3 length is 15 residues. Trimming left V 2 bases short and J 1 base short, with 11 bases between. The V gene's germline CDR1 is SGHTA and CDR2 FQGNSA. CDR3 in amino acids: CASSLRPDGNTEAFF. In nucleotides, the CDR3 is TGTGCCAGCAGCTTAAGGCCAGACGGGAACACTGAAGCTTTCTTT.

This clonotype was counted at least ten times. V usage is TRBV7-2 and J usage is TRBJ2-3; D is possibly TRBD2 (6 bases). The CDR3 contains 15 residues. V was cut by 5 bases and J by 4 bases, with 16 bases left in between. The germline CDR1 and CDR2 sequences are SGHTA and FQGNSA. CDR3 in amino acids: CASSPTGGGADTQYF. The CDR3 DNA sequence: TGTGCCAGCAGCCCCACGGGCGGAGGGGCAGATACGCAGTATTTT.

This clonotype appeared a few times. V and J are TRBV9 and TRBJ2-2, with 14 nucleotides matching TRBD2. J lost 1 base, V lost 4 bases, and 9 bases had no gene match. The CDR3 covers 19 residues. Per the germline V gene, CDR1 is SGDLS and CDR2 is YYNGEE. This CDR3 reads CASSPWGTSGSRNTGELFF. CDR3 bases: TGTGCCAGCAGCCCCTGGGGGACTAGCGGGAGTCGGAACACCGGGGAGCTGTTTTTT.

This chain uses TRBV11-2 with TRBJ2-7; possible D gene TRBD1, 6 bases. CDR3 length: 15 residues. V gave up 2 bases and J gave up 6 bases, with 17 bases separating them. Germline assignment: CDR1 SGHAT and CDR2 FQNNGV. The DNA for the CDR3 is TGTGCCAGCAGCTTACCCACGGAGCAGGGGTTCGAGCAGTACTTC. Amino acid sequence: CASSLPTEQGFEQYF.

This clonotype was seen a handful of times. The chain joins TRBV25-1 to TRBJ2-1, with D perhaps assigned TRBD1 or TRBD2 (6 bases each). CDR1 and CDR2 (germline): MGHDK, SYGVNS. CDR3 length: 22 residues. V lost 1 base and J 0 bases, leaving 28 bases between the germline ends. The CDR3 sequence is CASSEWGAGTYNDRSSYNEQFF. The CDR3 DNA sequence: TGTGCCAGCAGTGAATGGGGGGCCGGGACATATAACGATAGGAGCTCCTACAATGAGCAGTTCTTC.

In its sample, this clonotype was seen a few times. The chain has TRBV20-1 and TRBJ1-1; no firm D call. Germline CDR1 and CDR2: DFQATT and SNEGSKA (reference sequence). The CDR3 is made up of 12 amino acids. Trimming took 1 base from V and 1 from J, leaving 4 bases between them. CDR3 sequence: CSARVRNTEAFF. CDR3 coding DNA: TGCAGTGCTAGAGTCCGGAACACTGAAGCTTTCTTT.

This chain links TRBV5-1 with TRBJ2-1, with no clear D. The CDR3 has 14 residues. Germline V gene sequence: CDR1 SGHRS, CDR2 YFSETQ. Deletions cut 0 bases from V and 12 bases from J, with 16 bases between. The DNA for the CDR3 is TGCGCCAGCAGCTTGGCCTCAGGTTCCCTTGGGCAGTTCTTC. Its translation is CASSLASGSLGQFF. Together with reference TRBV5-1 and TRBJ2-1, the CDR3 gives the full variable domain: KAGVTQTPRYLIKTRGQQVTLSCSPISGHRSVSWYQQTPGQGLQFLFEYFSETQRNKGNFPGRFSGRQFSNSRSEMNVSTLELGDSALYLCASSLASGSLGQFFGPGTRLTVL.

The CDR3 DNA is TGTGCCAGCAGCCTTTTTCGGCAGTTTGAAGCTTTCTTT. Translation gives CASSLFRQFEAFF. The chain uses TRBV12-3 or TRBV12-4 and TRBJ1-1, with D hard to call. Trimming pared 6 bases from V and 7 bases from J, leaving 15 bases between. The CDR3 runs 13 residues.

This clonotype has a handful of counts. The J gene is TRBJ2-7, the V gene TRBV5-1; D uncertain. The CDR3 runs 14 residues. Trimming took off 4 bases at V and 2 bases at J, with 13 bases between the two ends. CDR1 SGHRS and CDR2 YFSETQ come from the germline V gene. Here the CDR3 reads CASSPEGFPYEQYF. The CDR3 nucleotides are TGCGCCAGCAGCCCAGAAGGTTTCCCCTACGAGCAGTACTTC.

Ten or more counts support this clonotype. The chain combines TRBV7-9 with TRBJ2-2; no firm D call. The CDR3 has 15 amino acids. The V and J ends lost 5 bases and 0 bases respectively, with 10 bases between them. Germline loops: CDR1 SEHNR, CDR2 FQNEAQ (reference sequence). The CDR3 here is CASSPTGPNTGELFF. In nucleotides, the CDR3 is TGTGCCAGCAGCCCGACCGGGCCGAACACCGGGGAGCTGTTTTTT.

This clonotype was seen repeatedly, ten times or more. The genes are TRBV20-1 and TRBJ2-3, with TRBD2 identical over 8 bases. The CDR3 has 15 residues. V trimming: 6 bases; J trimming: 2 bases; junction bases outside the gene matches: 10. Germline V lookup: CDR1 DFQATT, CDR2 SNEGSKA (reference sequence). This CDR3 is CSAYSLAVYTDTQYF. The DNA for the CDR3 is TGCAGTGCCTACTCACTAGCGGTGTACACAGATACGCAGTATTTT.

This clonotype was found a few times. The chain employs TRBV30 and TRBJ1-4; weak D call: TRBD1 (5 bases). V was pared by 0 bases and J by 4 bases, with 12 bases between. CDR1 is GTSNPN, CDR2 SVGIG, per germline (reference sequence). There are 15 residues in the CDR3. The CDR3 coding sequence is TGTGCCTGGAGTGTCGGGGGGTTTAATAATGAAAAACTGTTTTTT. Encoded protein: CAWSVGGFNNEKLFF.

The chain uses TRBV29-1 and TRBJ1-4, with 7 bases aligning to TRBD1. CDR1 SQVTM and CDR2 ANQGSEA come from the germline V gene. The CDR3 contains 14 residues. With V trimmed by 6 bases and J by 1 base, 5 bases remained unmatched. CDR3 in amino acids: CSVIPGGTNEKLFF. CDR3 coding DNA: TGCAGCGTCATACCAGGGGGAACTAATGAAAAACTGTTTTTT.

In its sample, this clonotype was seen a few times. This chain uses TRBV7-8 with TRBJ2-2; a weak D match, TRBD2 (5 bases). Germline V gene data show CDR1 as SGHVS and CDR2 as FQNEAQ. This CDR3 comprises 15 residues. The V end lost 4 bases, the J end lost 1 base, and 10 bases lay between the germline ends. CDR3 sequence reads: CASSSSAGNTGELFF. The CDR3 bases are TGTGCCAGCAGCTCTTCCGCGGGGAACACCGGGGAGCTGTTTTTT.

The chain is built from TRBV6-2 or TRBV6-3 and TRBJ2-7; 9 bases line up with TRBD2. Per the germline V gene, CDR1 is MNHEY and CDR2 is SVGEGT. The V and J ends lost 2 bases and 7 bases, in that order; junction bases with no gene match: 6. The CDR3 runs 14 residues. CDR3 coding DNA: TGTGCCAGCAGTTACCATAGCGGGAGTGGAGAGCAGTACGTC. This codes for CASSYHSGSGEQYV.

The chain is built from TRBV7-6 and TRBJ2-1, with D hard to call. V lost 5 bases and J 7 bases, leaving 15 bases between the germline ends. This CDR3 comprises 14 residues. Per germline, CDR1 SGHVS and CDR2 FNYEAQ. DNA of the CDR3: TGTGCCAGCAGCCCGGTGGGTAGGCCGAATGAGCAGTTCTTC. Translating gives CASSPVGRPNEQFF.

The V call is TRBV12-3 or TRBV12-4, the J call TRBJ2-3, with D maybe TRBD2 (6 bases). The CDR3 is 13 amino acids. V was cut by 6 bases and J by 6 bases, with 13 bases left in between. The CDR3 region has the DNA TGTGCCAGCAGCCCGGACTATCCGGATACGCAGTATTTT. Translation gives CASSPDYPDTQYF.

This clonotype appeared a few times. The chain combines TRBV6-6 with TRBJ1-5; D not resolved. The V end was cut by 5 bases, the J end by 3 bases, with 8 bases between. This CDR3 contains 13 residues. Germline V gene sequence: CDR1 MNHNY, CDR2 SVGAGI (reference sequence). CDR3 region: CASSPNINQPQHF. For the CDR3, the DNA is TGTGCCAGCAGTCCCAACATCAATCAGCCCCAGCATTTT.

CDR3 residues: CSARDWGRSRETQYF. The CDR3 DNA reads as TGCAGTGCTAGAGATTGGGGACGCTCCCGGGAGACCCAGTACTTC. V gene TRBV20-1 combines with J gene TRBJ2-5, with D possibly called TRBD1 or TRBD2 (5 bases each). Trimming shortened V by 0 bases and J by 5 bases, and 16 bases separated the two germline ends. This CDR3 is 15 amino acids long. Germline loops: CDR1 DFQATT, CDR2 SNEGSKA (reference sequence).

This chain uses TRBV6-2 or TRBV6-3 with TRBJ1-5, with D tentatively TRBD1 (5 bases). V lost 5 bases to trimming and J lost 5 bases, with 19 bases between them. This CDR3 region has 16 residues. Per germline, CDR1 MNHEY and CDR2 SVGEGT. Here the CDR3 reads CASSAPPGTGYQPQHF. The DNA for the CDR3 is TGTGCCAGCAGTGCTCCGCCGGGGACGGGGTATCAGCCCCAGCATTTT.

The rearrangement links TRBV12-3 or TRBV12-4 to TRBJ2-5; unclear D gene. Trimming took 5 bases from V and 1 from J, leaving 14 bases between them. The CDR3 is 15 amino acids. The CDR3 loop reads CASSLSRAPQETQYF. In DNA form, the CDR3 reads TGTGCCAGCAGTCTAAGTAGGGCACCCCAAGAGACCCAGTACTTC.

The chain recombines TRBV20-1 with TRBJ2-1; possibly TRBD1 or TRBD2 for D (5 bases each). CDR1 and CDR2 from the germline V gene are DFQATT and SNEGSKA (reference sequence). The CDR3 runs 18 residues. Trimming removed 6 bases from V and 6 bases from J, with 30 bases in between. The CDR3 spells CSAPGLPGRRESPNEQFF. CDR3 DNA sequence: TGCAGTGCCCCGGGGCTCCCGGGACGAAGAGAAAGCCCCAATGAGCAGTTCTTC.

This clonotype showed up just a few times. This chain joins TRBV4-3 and TRBJ2-1, with D maybe TRBD2 (6 bases). The germline V gene encodes CDR1 LGHNA and CDR2 YSLEER. Trimming shortened V by 0 bases and J by 8 bases, and 17 bases separated the two germline ends. The CDR3 contains 16 residues. CDR3 in amino acids: CASSQDRVRLVDEQFF. CDR3 in DNA: TGCGCCAGCAGCCAAGATCGGGTTAGACTAGTCGATGAGCAGTTCTTC.

This clonotype occurred a few times. The genes are TRBV30 and TRBJ2-1; 9 bases are a match to TRBD1. Germline trimming cut 2 bases from V and 4 bases from J; bases unmatched to any gene: 3. Germline V gives CDR1 GTSNPN, CDR2 SVGIG (reference sequence). CDR3 length equals 14 residues. Here the CDR3 reads CAWSPGQGYNEQFF. Here the CDR3 DNA reads TGTGCCTGGAGTCCGGGACAGGGATACAATGAGCAGTTCTTC.

This sequence joins TRBV5-1 and TRBJ2-2, with TRBD1 identical over 7 bases. The germline V gene encodes CDR1 SGHRS and CDR2 YFSETQ. This CDR3 is built from 15 residues. After removal of 0 bases from V and 1 base from J, the junction contained 0 bases not matched to a gene. CDR3 loop: CASSLDRGNTGELFF. The CDR3 DNA reads TGCGCCAGCAGCTTGGACAGGGGGAACACCGGGGAGCTGTTTTTT. Full variable domain (missing parts from reference TRBV5-1 and TRBJ2-2): KAGVTQTPRYLIKTRGQQVTLSCSPISGHRSVSWYQQTPGQGLQFLFEYFSETQRNKGNFPGRFSGRQFSNSRSEMNVSTLELGDSALYLCASSLDRGNTGELFFGEGSRLTVL.